The subject of this entry is one T cell receptor (beta chain). This entry comes from a study of blood T cell repertoires in COVID-19. There are 13 residues in the CDR3. Trimming removed 4 bases from V and 10 bases from J; junction bases left unmatched: 4. Germline lookup yields CDR1 GTSNPN and CDR2 SVGIG (reference sequence). Profiled with immunoSEQ multiplex PCR; TCRdb holds only in-frame clones, not every one. The data contain tens of thousands of clones, over 65% of them seen just once; the ten biggest clones take up roughly 21%. The rearrangement uses TRBV30 and TRBJ1-6; 10 nucleotides align to TRBD1. The sequencing input was peripheral blood. The sequence came from a human donor in a cohort sampled during active COVID-19. For the CDR3, the DNA is TGTGCCTGGATCGGGACAGGGGACTCACCCCTCCACTTT. It codes for CAWIGTGDSPLHF.